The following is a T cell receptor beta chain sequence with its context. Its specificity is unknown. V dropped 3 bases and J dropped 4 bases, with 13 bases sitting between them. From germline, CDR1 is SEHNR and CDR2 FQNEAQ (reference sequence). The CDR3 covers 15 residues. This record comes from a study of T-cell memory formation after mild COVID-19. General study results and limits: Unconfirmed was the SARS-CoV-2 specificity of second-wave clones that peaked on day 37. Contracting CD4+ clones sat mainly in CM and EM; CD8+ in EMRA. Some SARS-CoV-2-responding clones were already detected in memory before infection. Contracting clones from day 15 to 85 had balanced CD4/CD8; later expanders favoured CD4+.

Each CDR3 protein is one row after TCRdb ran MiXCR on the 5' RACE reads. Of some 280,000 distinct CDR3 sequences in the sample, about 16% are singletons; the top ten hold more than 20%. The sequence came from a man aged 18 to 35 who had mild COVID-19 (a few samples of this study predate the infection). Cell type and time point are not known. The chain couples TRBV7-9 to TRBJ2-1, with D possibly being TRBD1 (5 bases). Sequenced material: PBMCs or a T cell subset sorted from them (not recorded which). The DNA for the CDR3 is TGTGCCAGCAGCTTTGAACAGGAGCTATACAATGAGCAGTTCTTC. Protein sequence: CASSFEQELYNEQFF. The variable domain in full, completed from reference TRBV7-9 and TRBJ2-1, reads DTGVSQNPRHKITKRGQNVTFRCDPISEHNRLYWYRQTLGQGPEFLTYFQNEAQLEKSRLLSDRFSAERPKGSFSTLEIQRTEQGDSAMYLCASSFEQELYNEQFFGPGTRLTVL.